The clone carrying this TCR beta chain was detected many times. Trimming cost V 3 bases and J 2 bases, with 5 bases left between them. CDR3 length equals 12 residues. Germline CDR1 is DFQATT and CDR2 is SNEGSKA (reference sequence). The sample comes from a study of T cells in Graves' hyperthyroidism and ophthalmopathy. The source material, RNA transcripts, was used to amplify TCR beta CDR3 regions. TCR CDR3 underwent first-round RT-PCR with the HTBI primer set. Via MiXCR, TCRdb re-called the multiplex PCR reads, giving one row per CDR3 protein. The sample records around 690,000 distinct CDR3 sequences, roughly 20% being singletons.

The TCR was taken from a man aged 25-45 years with Graves' ophthalmopathy. Sequenced sample: blood. The chain couples TRBV20-1 to TRBJ1-5; D gene unclear. CDR3 bases: TGCAGTGCTAGGAAAGGCAATCAGCCCCAGCATTTT. Translating gives CSARKGNQPQHF.